The present T cell receptor beta chain was sequenced within a study of T-cell memory formation after mild COVID-19. Whole-study findings and limits: Pre-infection memory showed some responding clones, and this suggested that cross-reactive memory joined.

As for this clonotype: Its antigen is as yet unknown.

TCR alpha and TCR beta cDNA libraries carrying sample barcodes and UMIs came from 5'RACE with constant-segment primers. MiXCR, applied by TCRdb to the 5' RACE reads, yields one record per CDR3 protein. Among around 150,000 distinct CDR3 sequences listed, roughly 12% were seen once. The CDR3 is 12 residues long. Trimming cost V 6 bases and J 11 bases, with 18 bases left between them. Germline V gives CDR1 DFQATT, CDR2 SNEGSKA (reference sequence). Sequenced: PBMCs or a T cell subset sorted from them (not recorded which). The chain couples TRBV20-1 to TRBJ2-3; no reliable D call. This receptor was identified in a young man who had mild COVID-19 (a few samples of this study predate the infection). Cell type and time point are not known. CDR3 residues: CSAELGMHGQYF. CDR3 DNA sequence: TGCAGTGCCGAATTGGGGATGCATGGGCAGTATTTT.